What follows are 8 T cell receptor beta chains derived from one specimen sequenced in a study of blood T cell repertoires in COVID-19. The repertoire was sequenced with immunoSEQ multiplex PCR; TCRdb's copy has only in-frame clones and lacks some. This table has 200,000 to 300,000 clones, more than 75% appearing once. Sample: peripheral blood. Source of these receptors: a woman in her forties who had recovered from COVID-19.

This rearrangement joins TRBV19 to TRBJ2-2, with 7 bases identical to TRBD2. This CDR3 is 14 amino acids long. The V gene end was trimmed by 8 bases and the J gene end by 3 bases; junction bases not matched to a gene: 6. Germline CDR1 is LNHDA and CDR2 is SQIVND (reference sequence). CDR3 protein: CASGGSGDTGELFF. Written as DNA, the CDR3 is TGTGCCAGTGGCGGGAGTGGGGACACCGGGGAGCTGTTTTTT.

This clone was seen just once. The chain recombines TRBV2 with TRBJ1-2; weak D call: TRBD1 (5 bases). CDR3 size: 14 residues. Germline V lookup: CDR1 SNHLY, CDR2 FYNNEI. V gave up 6 bases and J gave up 4 bases, with 15 bases separating them. The CDR3 is CASRGGGRGYGYTF. In DNA form, the CDR3 reads TGTGCCAGCAGGGGGGGAGGGCGCGGCTATGGCTACACCTTC.

The chain joins TRBV24-1 to TRBJ2-5, with D unresolved. V was clipped by 7 bases and J by 1 base, with 9 bases between them. Germline CDR1 KGHDR, CDR2 SFDVKD. The CDR3 has 13 residues. The CDR3 DNA reads as TGTGCCACCAGCCGAGCCTTCCAAGAGACCCAGTACTTC. Translation: CATSRAFQETQYF.

The rearrangement joins TRBV6-5 to TRBJ2-5; TRBD2 agrees at 7 bases. Germline values: CDR1 MNHEY, CDR2 SVGAGI. Trimming removed 6 bases from V and 10 bases from J; junction bases left unmatched: 8. The CDR3 has 12 amino acids. In DNA, the CDR3 is TGTGCCAGCAGCCCCGGGAGGTCGGACCAGTACTTC. Translation gives CASSPGRSDQYF.

This clone was recorded once. The chain combines TRBV27 with TRBJ2-1, with D perhaps matching TRBD2 (6 bases). Per the germline V gene, CDR1 is MNHEY and CDR2 is SMNVEV (reference sequence). Trimming took off 5 bases at V and 7 bases at J, with 18 bases between the two ends. The CDR3 totals 15 residues. This CDR3 reads CASSTWDWTRNEQFF. The CDR3 DNA reads TGTGCCAGCAGTACCTGGGACTGGACTCGGAATGAGCAGTTCTTC.

To note about this clone: An end of the junction does not agree with germline; a read error may underlie this. The V gene is TRBV11-2, the J gene TRBJ1-2; 9 bases match TRBD1. CDR1 and CDR2 from the germline V gene are SGHAT and FQNNGV. The CDR3 totals 11 residues. CDR3 DNA: TGTGCCAGCAGCCCCGCCGGGACAGGGCGCTTC. This encodes CASSPAGTGRF.

V usage is TRBV5-4 and J usage is TRBJ2-1; 8 positions agree with TRBD2. Germline assignment: CDR1 SGHNT and CDR2 YYREEE (reference sequence). This CDR3 spans 16 amino acids. With 4 bases clipped from V and 4 bases from J, the junction kept 10 bases outside the gene matches. The CDR3 sequence: CASSPFGAGGYNEQFF. CDR3 nucleotides: TGTGCCAGCAGCCCCTTTGGGGCGGGAGGATACAATGAGCAGTTCTTC.

The chain has TRBV6-2 or TRBV6-3 and TRBJ1-2; 8 nucleotides match TRBD1. The germline V gene has CDR1 MNHEY and CDR2 SVGEGT. The trim removed 1 base at V and 2 bases at J, leaving 3 bases unmatched. CDR3 length equals 15 residues. The CDR3 reads CASSYWQGANYGYTF. CDR3 nucleotides: TGTGCCAGCAGTTACTGGCAGGGGGCGAACTATGGCTACACCTTC.